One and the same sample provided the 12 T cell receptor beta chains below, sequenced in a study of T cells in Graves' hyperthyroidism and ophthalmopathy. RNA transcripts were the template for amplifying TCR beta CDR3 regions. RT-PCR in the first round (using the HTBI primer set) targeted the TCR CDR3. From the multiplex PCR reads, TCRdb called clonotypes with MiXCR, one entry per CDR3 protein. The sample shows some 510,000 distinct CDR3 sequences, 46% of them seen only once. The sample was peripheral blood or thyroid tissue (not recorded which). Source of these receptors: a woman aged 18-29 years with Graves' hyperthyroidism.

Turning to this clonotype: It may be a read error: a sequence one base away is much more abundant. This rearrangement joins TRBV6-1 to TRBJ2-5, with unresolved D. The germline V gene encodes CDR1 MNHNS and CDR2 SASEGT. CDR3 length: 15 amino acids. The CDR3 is CASGEAHGQRETQYF. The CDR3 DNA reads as TGTGCCAGCGGTGAAGCTCATGGGCAGAGGGAGACCCAGTACTTC.

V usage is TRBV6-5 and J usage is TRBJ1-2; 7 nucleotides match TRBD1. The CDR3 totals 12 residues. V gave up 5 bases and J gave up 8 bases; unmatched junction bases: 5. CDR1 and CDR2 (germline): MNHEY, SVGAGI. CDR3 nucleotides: TGTGCCAGCAGTCGGACAGGACACGGCTACACCTTC. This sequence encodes CASSRTGHGYTF.

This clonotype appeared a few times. CDR3 loop: CASSYSPGGASNSPLHF. DNA for the CDR3: TGTGCCAGCAGTTACTCCCCAGGGGGCGCGTCTAATTCACCCCTCCACTTT. The chain joins TRBV6-5 to TRBJ1-6, with 8 bases aligning to TRBD1. V was pared by 0 bases and J by 6 bases, with 7 bases of the junction left unmatched. The CDR3 spans 17 residues. In germline, CDR1 is MNHEY, CDR2 SVGAGI.

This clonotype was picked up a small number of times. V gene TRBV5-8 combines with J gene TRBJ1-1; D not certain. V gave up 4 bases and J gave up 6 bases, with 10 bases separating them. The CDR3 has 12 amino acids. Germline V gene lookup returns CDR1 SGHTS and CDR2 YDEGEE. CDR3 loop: CASSTERPEAFF. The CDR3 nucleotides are TGTGCCAGCAGCACCGAACGGCCTGAAGCTTTCTTT.

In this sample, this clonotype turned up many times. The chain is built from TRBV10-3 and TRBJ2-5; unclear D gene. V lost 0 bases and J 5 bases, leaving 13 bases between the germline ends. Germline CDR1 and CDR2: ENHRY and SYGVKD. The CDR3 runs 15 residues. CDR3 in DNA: TGTGCCATCAGTGAGTCGATGGAGATCCTGGAGACCCAGTACTTC. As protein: CAISESMEILETQYF.

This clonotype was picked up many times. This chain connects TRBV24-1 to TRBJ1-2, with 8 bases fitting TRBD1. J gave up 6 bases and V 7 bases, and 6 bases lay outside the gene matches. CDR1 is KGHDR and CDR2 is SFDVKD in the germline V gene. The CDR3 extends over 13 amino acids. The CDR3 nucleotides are TGTGCCACCAGCACAACAGGGGGTAATGGCTACACCTTC. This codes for CATSTTGGNGYTF.

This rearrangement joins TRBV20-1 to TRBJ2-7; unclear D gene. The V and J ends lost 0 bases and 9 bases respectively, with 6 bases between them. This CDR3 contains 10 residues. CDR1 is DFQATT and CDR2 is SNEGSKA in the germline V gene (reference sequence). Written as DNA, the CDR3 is TGCAGTGCTAGAGATGGGTGGCAGTACTTC. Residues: CSARDGWQYF.

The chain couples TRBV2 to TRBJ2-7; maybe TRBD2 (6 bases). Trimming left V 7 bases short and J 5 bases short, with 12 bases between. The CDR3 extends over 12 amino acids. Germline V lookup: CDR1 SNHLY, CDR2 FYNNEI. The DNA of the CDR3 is TGTGCCAGCAAGGACGGGGGTAACGAGCAGTACTTC. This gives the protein CASKDGGNEQYF.

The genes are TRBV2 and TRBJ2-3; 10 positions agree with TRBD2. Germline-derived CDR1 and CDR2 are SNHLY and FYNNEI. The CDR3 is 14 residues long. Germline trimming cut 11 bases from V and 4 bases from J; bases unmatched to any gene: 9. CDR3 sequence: CAATPGLASDTQYF. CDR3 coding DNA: TGTGCCGCCACCCCGGGACTAGCGTCAGATACGCAGTATTTT.

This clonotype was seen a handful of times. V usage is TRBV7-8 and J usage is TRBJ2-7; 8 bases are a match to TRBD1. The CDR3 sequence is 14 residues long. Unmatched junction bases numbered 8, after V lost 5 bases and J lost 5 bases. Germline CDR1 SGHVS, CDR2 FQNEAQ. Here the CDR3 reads CASSPRQGSDEQYF. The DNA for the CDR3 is TGTGCCAGCAGCCCACGACAGGGGTCCGACGAGCAGTACTTC.

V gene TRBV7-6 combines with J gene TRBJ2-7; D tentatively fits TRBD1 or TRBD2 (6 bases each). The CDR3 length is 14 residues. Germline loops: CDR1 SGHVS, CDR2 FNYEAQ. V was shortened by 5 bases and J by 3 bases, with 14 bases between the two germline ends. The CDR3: CASSRGDGGYEQYF. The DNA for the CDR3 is TGTGCCAGCAGCAGGGGGGACGGAGGCTACGAGCAGTACTTC.

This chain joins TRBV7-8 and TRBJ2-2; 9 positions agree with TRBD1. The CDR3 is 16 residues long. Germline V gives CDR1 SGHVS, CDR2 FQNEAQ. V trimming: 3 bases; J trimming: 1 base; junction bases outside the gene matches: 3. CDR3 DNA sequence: TGTGCCAGCAGCTTTTACAGGGGGCAGAACACCGGGGAGCTGTTTTTT. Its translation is CASSFYRGQNTGELFF.